This entry describes one TCR beta chain. This clonotype was observed a few times. Its antigen is currently not known. One base away there is no much larger clone; base qualities are not given. This specimen belongs to a study of response to subunit inactivated influenza vaccine (dated by TCRdb to between 2017 and 2018). Background on the whole study: Deep quantitative T cell receptor repertoire profiling was used in the study to track responses to a trivalent subunit inactivated influenza vaccine. Here is what the overall study found, with its caveats: It was suggested by the authors that each seasonal influenza vaccination may recruit only a limited number of new T cells.

Preparation of the library involved RT-PCR. The instrument given in TCRdb is Illumina HiSeq 2500. Using fastp trimming at Q25 and MiXCR clonotype assembly, TCRdb reanalyzed the public sequencing data and kept in-frame beta chains. Every distinct CDR3 protein forms one entry, paired with its most common genes and DNA. Within this sample are more than 450,000 distinct CDR3 sequences, with about 12% of them counted one time only. The biggest ten clones account for roughly 10% of the sample. V lost 6 bases and J lost 4 bases, and the count of bases not matched to a germline gene is 9. CDR1 is given as DFQATT and CDR2 as SNEGSKA, both from the germline V gene (reference sequence). Spanning cysteine to phenylalanine, the CDR3 consists of 14 amino acids. The sequence is cut down to CDR3 DNA, 42 bases in frame from base 1.

This receptor was identified in a middle-aged man who received an inactivated influenza vaccine. Donor details come from another sample of the same person, matched by shared clones. This receptor chain uses TRBV20-1 and TRBJ2-5; TRBD2 fits 9 bases in the junction. The starting material was PBMCs from blood, obtained on the day of vaccination. The CDR3 region reads CSASSALAGETQYF. The DNA sequence follows: TGCAGTGCGTCGAGCGCACTAGCGGGAGAGACCCAGTACTTC.